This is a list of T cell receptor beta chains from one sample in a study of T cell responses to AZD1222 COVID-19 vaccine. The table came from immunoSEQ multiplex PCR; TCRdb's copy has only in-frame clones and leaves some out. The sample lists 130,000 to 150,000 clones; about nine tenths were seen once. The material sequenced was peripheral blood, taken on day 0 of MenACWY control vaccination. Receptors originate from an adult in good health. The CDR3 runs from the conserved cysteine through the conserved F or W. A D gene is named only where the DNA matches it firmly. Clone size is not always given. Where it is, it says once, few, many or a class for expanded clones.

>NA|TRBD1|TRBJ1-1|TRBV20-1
CSAGQGKAFF
TGCAGTGCCGGACAGGGGAAGGCTTTCTTT
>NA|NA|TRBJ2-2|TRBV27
CASSPSGLAPGELFF
TGTGCCAGCAGTCCGTCGGGTCTCGCCCCCGGGGAGCTGTTTTTT
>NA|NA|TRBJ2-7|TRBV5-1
CASSSGLYEQYF
TGCGCCAGCAGCTCGGGACTGTACGAGCAGTACTTC
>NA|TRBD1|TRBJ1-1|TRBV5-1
CASSNLQGAEAFF
TGCGCCAGCAGCAACCTTCAGGGGGCTGAAGCTTTCTTT
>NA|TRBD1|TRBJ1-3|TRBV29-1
CSVLSPTGLGNTIYF
TGCAGCGTCCTTTCCCCGACAGGGCTAGGAAACACCATATATTTT
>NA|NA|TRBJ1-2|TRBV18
CASSLDRNYGYTF
TGTGCCAGCTCACTAGACAGAAACTATGGCTACACCTTC
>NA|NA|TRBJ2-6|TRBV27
CASSARGTGANVLTF
TGTGCCAGCAGCGCGAGGGGGACTGGGGCCAACGTCCTGACTTTC
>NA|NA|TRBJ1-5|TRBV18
CASSPPNRVGIGQPQHF
TGTGCCAGCTCACCACCGAACAGGGTGGGTATCGGTCAGCCCCAGCATTTT
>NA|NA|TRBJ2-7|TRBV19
CASSPLAGEQYF
TGTGCCAGTAGCCCTCTAGCTGGGGAGCAGTACTTC
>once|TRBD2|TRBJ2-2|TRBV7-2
CASGWREWSTGELFF
TGTGCCAGCGGTTGGCGGGAGTGGAGCACCGGGGAGCTGTTTTTT
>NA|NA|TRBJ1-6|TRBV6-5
CASSLNNSPLHF
TGTGCCAGCAGTTTAAATAATTCACCCCTCCACTTT
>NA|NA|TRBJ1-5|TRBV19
CASSIEAAASNQPQHF
TGTGCCAGTAGTATAGAGGCGGCAGCCTCCAATCAGCCCCAGCATTTT
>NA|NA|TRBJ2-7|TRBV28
CASTTLRDRNSYEQYF
TGTGCCAGCACCACCCTGCGGGACAGAAACTCCTACGAGCAGTACTTC
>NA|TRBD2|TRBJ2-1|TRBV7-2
CASSPPRVAGENEQFF
TGTGCCAGCAGTCCCCCCAGGGTAGCGGGAGAGAATGAGCAGTTCTTC
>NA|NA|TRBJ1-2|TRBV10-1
CARTYRGGDPVYGYTF
TGCGCCAGAACCTACCGCGGGGGGGATCCAGTCTATGGCTACACCTTC
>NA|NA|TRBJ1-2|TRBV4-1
CASSHPDRMIHGYTF
TGCGCCAGCAGCCATCCCGACAGGATGATCCATGGCTACACCTTC
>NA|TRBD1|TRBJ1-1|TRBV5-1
CASSWDSGTEAFF
TGCGCCAGCAGCTGGGACAGCGGAACTGAAGCTTTCTTT
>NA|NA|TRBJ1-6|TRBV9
CASSARHTGNSPLHF
TGTGCCAGCAGCGCCAGACATACGGGTAATTCACCCCTCCACTTT
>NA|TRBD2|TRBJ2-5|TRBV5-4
CASSPPGGEGETQYF
TGTGCCAGCAGCCCCCCGGGGGGGGAAGGAGAGACCCAGTACTTC
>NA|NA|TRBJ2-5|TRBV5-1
CASSLQGRVADETQYF
TGCGCCAGCAGCTTGCAGGGGAGGGTAGCTGATGAGACCCAGTACTTC
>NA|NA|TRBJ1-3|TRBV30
CAWQTGSLGNTIYF
TGTGCCTGGCAGACCGGATCATTAGGAAACACCATATATTTT
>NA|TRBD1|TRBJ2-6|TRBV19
CASSTYSGQSGANVLTF
TGTGCCAGTAGTACCTATTCGGGACAGTCTGGGGCCAACGTCCTGACTTTC
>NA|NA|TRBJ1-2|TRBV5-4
CASSSPLEGAINYGYTF
TGTGCCAGCAGCTCCCCGCTCGAGGGCGCTATTAACTATGGCTACACCTTC
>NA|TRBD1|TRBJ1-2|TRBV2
CASGQGAGYTF
TGTGCCAGCGGACAGGGGGCCGGCTACACCTTC
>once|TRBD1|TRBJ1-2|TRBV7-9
CASSARTGGLGYTF
TGTGCCAGCAGCGCCCGGACAGGGGGCCTGGGCTACACCTTC
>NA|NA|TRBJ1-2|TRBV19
CASSFWGIQSVNYGYTF
TGTGCCAGTAGTTTTTGGGGAATCCAGTCCGTAAACTATGGCTACACCTTC
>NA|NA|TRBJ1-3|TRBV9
CASSVGSHSGNTIYF
TGTGCCAGCAGCGTAGGGAGCCACTCTGGAAACACCATATATTTT
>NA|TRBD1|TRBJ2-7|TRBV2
CASTWDRLREQYF
TGTGCCAGCACCTGGGACAGATTAAGGGAGCAGTACTTC
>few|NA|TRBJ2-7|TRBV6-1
CASSEAGYQAYEQYF
TGTGCCAGCAGTGAAGCGGGGTACCAGGCCTACGAGCAGTACTTC
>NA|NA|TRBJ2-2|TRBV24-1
CATSDSRRGAGTGELFF
TGTGCCACCAGTGACTCCCGCCGGGGGGCAGGCACCGGGGAGCTGTTTTTT
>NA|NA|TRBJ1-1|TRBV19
CASSPRWRDRMHTEAFF
TGTGCCAGTAGTCCTCGGTGGAGGGATAGGATGCACACTGAAGCTTTCTTT